The 22 T cell receptor beta chains reported below all come from one sample, sequenced in a study of T cell responses to AZD1222 COVID-19 vaccine. Profiling relied on immunoSEQ multiplex PCR, and the TCRdb table lists in-frame clones only, not all of them. The sample contains about 270,000 clones, roughly 93% of which appear only once. This specimen was peripheral blood, taken 28 days after the second AZD1222 dose. All receptors come from an adult who received the AZD1222 COVID-19 vaccine.

J is TRBJ1-2 and V is TRBV6-5; a weak D match, TRBD1 (6 bases). Trimming took 6 bases from V and 8 from J, leaving 19 bases between them. The CDR3 has 14 amino acids. Germline CDR1 and CDR2: MNHEY and SVGAGI. Written as DNA, the CDR3 is TGTGCCAGCAGACCCGGGGGATCCGACAGGGGCTACACCTTC. This sequence encodes CASRPGGSDRGYTF.

The rearrangement joins TRBV28 to TRBJ1-2, with 7 bases aligning to TRBD1. J lost 2 bases, V lost 5 bases, and 8 bases had no gene match. CDR1 is MDHEN and CDR2 is SYDVKM in the germline V gene. The CDR3 contains 15 residues. CDR3 nucleotides: TGTGCCAGCAGTCCGACAGGGAATAGAAACTATGGCTACACCTTC. It codes for CASSPTGNRNYGYTF.

The chain links TRBV3-1 (or the pseudogene TRBV3-2) to TRBJ1-3; no clear D. The germline V and J ends were trimmed by 0 bases and 4 bases, with 4 bases remaining between them. Germline lookup yields CDR1 LGHDT and CDR2 YNNKEL (reference sequence). The CDR3 has 13 amino acids. Here the CDR3 reads CASSQEGGNTIYF. The CDR3, as DNA: TGTGCCAGCAGCCAAGAGGGAGGAAACACCATATATTTT.

The chain employs TRBV18 and TRBJ2-1; D remains ambiguous. Trimming pared 6 bases from V and 0 bases from J, leaving 9 bases between. The CDR3 is 14 residues long. Germline CDR1 and CDR2: KGHSH and LQKENI. CDR3 coding DNA: TGTGCCAGCTCTCCCCCCGTCTCCTACAATGAGCAGTTCTTC. It codes for CASSPPVSYNEQFF.

The V call is TRBV29-1, the J call TRBJ2-4; 11 nucleotides agree with TRBD1. This CDR3 comprises 14 residues. V lost 3 bases and J lost 6; bases outside the gene matches: 4. Germline CDR1 SQVTM, CDR2 ANQGSEA. The CDR3 is CSVDGTGGGNIQYF. The CDR3 nucleotides are TGCAGCGTTGACGGGACAGGGGGTGGAAACATTCAGTACTTC.

The chain is built from TRBV10-3 and TRBJ2-7; a possible D gene is TRBD1 (6 bases). The CDR3 totals 13 residues. V was clipped by 4 bases and J by 2 bases, with 9 bases between them. The germline CDR1 and CDR2 sequences are ENHRY and SYGVKD. The CDR3 loop is CAISGGQTYEQYF. CDR3 in DNA: TGTGCCATCAGTGGGGGGCAGACCTACGAGCAGTACTTC.

This clone was detected once. The CDR3 sequence: CASSLSQPRGEQFF. The CDR3 region has the DNA TGTGCCAGCAGCTTGAGTCAGCCTCGGGGTGAGCAGTTCTTC. The gene calls are TRBV7-2 and TRBJ2-1; D possibly corresponds to TRBD2 (5 bases). The CDR3 totals 14 residues. The V end lost 3 bases, the J end lost 9 bases, and 15 bases lay between the germline ends. Germline CDR1 and CDR2: SGHTA and FQGNSA.

V usage is TRBV28 and J usage is TRBJ2-7; 9 nucleotides line up with TRBD1. The CDR3 consists of 13 residues. From germline, CDR1 is MDHEN and CDR2 SYDVKM. V dropped 5 bases and J dropped 6; count of bases not matched to a gene: 5. The CDR3 here is CASSPTDRGEQYF. The CDR3 bases are TGTGCCAGCAGTCCCACGGACAGGGGCGAGCAGTACTTC.

This clone has a single count. V usage is TRBV5-1 and J usage is TRBJ2-5; 12 nucleotides agree with TRBD2. V lost 3 bases to trimming and J lost 5 bases; unmatched junction nucleotides: 5. The length of the CDR3 is 15 residues. Per germline, CDR1 SGHRS and CDR2 YFSETQ. The chain's CDR3 is CASSSQTSGSETQYF. The CDR3 DNA reads TGCGCCAGCAGCTCTCAGACTAGCGGGAGTGAGACCCAGTACTTC.

This chain connects TRBV3-1 (or the pseudogene TRBV3-2) to TRBJ2-5; the D gene is possibly TRBD2 (7 bases). The CDR3 sequence is 13 residues long. Germline values: CDR1 LGHDT, CDR2 YNNKEL (reference sequence). V gave up 1 base and J gave up 13 bases, with 16 bases separating them. CDR3 region: CASSQGDGGPGYF. CDR3 nucleotides: TGTGCCAGCAGCCAAGGAGACGGGGGGCCGGGGTACTTC.

The rearrangement links TRBV7-8 to TRBJ1-1, with 8 bases aligning to TRBD1. The trim removed 2 bases at V and 1 base at J, leaving 0 bases unmatched. The germline V gene has CDR1 SGHVS and CDR2 FQNEAQ. The length of the CDR3 is 14 residues. CDR3 sequence (DNA): TGTGCCAGCAGCTTACAGGGGGCGAACACTGAAGCTTTCTTT. The encoded protein is CASSLQGANTEAFF.

The V and J genes are TRBV5-1 and TRBJ1-1; 7 bases line up with TRBD1. Germline V CDR1 and CDR2: SGHRS, YFSETQ. V gave up 4 bases and J gave up 0 bases; unmatched junction bases: 9. This CDR3 is 16 amino acids long. The CDR3 coding sequence is TGCGCCAGCAGCCGGGCTTCTGGACAGGTGAACACTGAAGCTTTCTTT. Translated, it gives CASSRASGQVNTEAFF. The full variable domain, its missing parts supplied by reference TRBV5-1 and TRBJ1-1, is KAGVTQTPRYLIKTRGQQVTLSCSPISGHRSVSWYQQTPGQGLQFLFEYFSETQRNKGNFPGRFSGRQFSNSRSEMNVSTLELGDSALYLCASSRASGQVNTEAFFGQGTRLTVV.

The chain recombines TRBV11-3 with TRBJ2-2; no definite D call. Trimming shortened V by 3 bases and J by 0 bases, and 2 bases separated the two germline ends. The length of the CDR3 is 13 residues. Germline CDR1 SGHNT, CDR2 YENEEA. DNA of the CDR3: TGTGCCAGCAGCTTCACGAACACCGGGGAGCTGTTTTTT. Translation: CASSFTNTGELFF.

The chain has TRBV9 and TRBJ2-2, with TRBD2 identical over 10 bases. Germline V gene lookup returns CDR1 SGDLS and CDR2 YYNGEE. This CDR3 contains 17 residues. V trimming: 4 bases; J trimming: 1 base; junction bases outside the gene matches: 7. The CDR3 sequence is CASSPFLAGGNTGELFF. DNA for the CDR3: TGTGCCAGCAGCCCTTTCTTAGCGGGAGGGAACACCGGGGAGCTGTTTTTT.

V gene TRBV7-9 combines with J gene TRBJ2-1, with D possibly called TRBD1 or TRBD2 (5 bases each). Germline CDR1 and CDR2: SEHNR and FQNEAQ (reference sequence). CDR3 length equals 15 residues. Deletions cut 2 bases from V and 8 bases from J, with 16 bases between. The CDR3 loop reads CASSLPSRGVDEQFF. In DNA form, the CDR3 reads TGTGCCAGCAGCTTACCATCAAGGGGAGTCGATGAGCAGTTCTTC.

The chain's CDR3 is CASSFLHGGYQYF. In DNA, the CDR3 is TGTGCCAGCAGTTTTCTCCACGGGGGTTATCAGTACTTC. This chain links TRBV12-3 or TRBV12-4 with TRBJ2-7; D is perhaps TRBD2 (6 bases). The CDR3 contains 13 residues. V was shortened by 3 bases and J by 10 bases, with 16 bases between the two germline ends.

The rearrangement uses TRBV7-8 and TRBJ2-7; D is perhaps TRBD1 (5 bases). The CDR3 consists of 15 residues. The germline CDR1 and CDR2 sequences are SGHVS and FQNEAQ. The V end lost 1 base, the J end lost 0 bases, and 10 bases lay between the germline ends. The CDR3 bases are TGTGCCAGCAGCTTAGGGGCAGGGTCCTCCTACGAGCAGTACTTC. Protein product: CASSLGAGSSYEQYF.

The rearrangement uses TRBV12-3 or TRBV12-4 and TRBJ1-5, with D possibly being TRBD1 (5 bases). This CDR3 spans 12 amino acids. V was cut by 7 bases and J by 15 bases, with 19 bases left in between. The CDR3 sequence: CASTQGAGVMHF. The DNA of the CDR3 is TGTGCCAGCACCCAAGGGGCCGGGGTAATGCATTTT.

The chain couples TRBV2 to TRBJ1-6; D may be TRBD1 (5 bases). Germline CDR1 SNHLY, CDR2 FYNNEI. Trimming left V 5 bases short and J 5 bases short, with 16 bases between. The CDR3 has 16 residues. The CDR3 region is CASSRSRGANNSPLHF. The CDR3 DNA is TGTGCCAGCAGTAGGTCGCGAGGGGCGAATAATTCACCCCTCCACTTT.

V and J are TRBV7-2 and TRBJ2-1; a possible D gene is TRBD1 (6 bases). The V gene's germline CDR1 is SGHTA and CDR2 FQGNSA. This CDR3 region has 14 residues. The V and J ends lost 1 base and 6 bases respectively, with 10 bases between them. In nucleotides, the CDR3 is TGTGCCAGCAGCTTAGGGGTGACAGGCAATGAGCAGTTCTTC. Protein: CASSLGVTGNEQFF.

The V gene is TRBV28, the J gene TRBJ1-4; D gene uncertain. The CDR3 length is 12 residues. From germline, CDR1 is MDHEN and CDR2 SYDVKM. V was cut by 2 bases and J by 8 bases, with 6 bases left in between. As DNA, the CDR3 is TGTGCCAGCAGTTTAAGGTTAGAAAAACTGTTTTTT. Encoded protein: CASSLRLEKLFF.

This chain uses TRBV7-3 with TRBJ1-1; D not certain. Trimming cost V 5 bases and J 0 bases, with 7 bases left between them. The CDR3 is made up of 13 amino acids. Looked up from germline, CDR1 is SGHTA and CDR2 is FQGTGA. DNA for the CDR3: TGTGCCAGCAGCCCCCGCATGAACACTGAAGCTTTCTTT. It specifies CASSPRMNTEAFF. The whole variable domain, remainder taken from reference TRBV7-3 and TRBJ1-1, is GAGVSQTPSNKVTEKGKYVELRCDPISGHTALYWYRQSLGQGPEFLIYFQGTGAADDSGLPNDRFFAVRPEGSVSTLKIQRTERGDSAVYLCASSPRMNTEAFFGQGTRLTVV.